Detailed here is one TCR beta chain. It lacks a known antigen. Within one base of it there is no much larger clone, and no base qualities were kept. This specimen comes from a study of cytomegalovirus exposure and HLA in healthy donors (dated 2017 in TCRdb). Notes on the research overall: According to a later analysis, the roughly 130 validation repertoires were produced on the same platform as the 666 repertoires of the first cohort. The study combined high-throughput TCR immunosequencing, statistical association of individual TCRs with disease status, and machine learning to predict cytomegalovirus infection status. In addition to the first cohort of 666 subjects, a separate validation cohort of about 120 different subjects was used. The study was designed to test whether signatures of past pathogen exposure could be identified by cataloging public T cell receptors.

The method was the immunoSEQ multiplex PCR assay. The paper's data handling went like this. A statistical classification framework was built for diagnosing cytomegalovirus status from the catalog of TCR beta chain sequences. Held by TCRdb, this immuneACCESS table contains in-frame sequences only and omits some clones. Under half of the omission traces to an unresolved V gene where checked; the cause of the rest is unknown. V, J and clone size are taken as reported in that table, and D and trimming were inferred from the DNA itself. Here the sample has fewer than 200,000 clones; about nine tenths occur a single time. Jointly, the top ten make up under 7% of the sample. From its cysteine to its phenylalanine, the CDR3 spans 17 amino acids. Solely the CDR3 DNA is kept, with 51 bases framed from the first base. Cut back by 1 base and 3 bases, the V and J ends lie 19 bases apart. The germline V gene provides CDR1 SGHTA and CDR2 FQGNSA.

Donors formed part of the validation cohort, which comprised over a hundred subjects and was distinct from the first cohort of several hundred subjects. Results the study describes overall, beyond this receptor: Cytomegalovirus status was reported to be diagnosed by the classifier with high specificity and sensitivity in both the original and validation cohorts. A total of roughly 160 TCR beta chains were listed by the study as associated with cytomegalovirus. According to the authors, the approach could potentially be generalized to other disease states and immunological phenotypes. Of the cluster scores, 94% were above 0 in a later analysis, which found that TCRs clustered in the first cohort also tended to co-occur in the 120 validation repertoires. In vitro tests confirmed that a few of the cytomegalovirus-associated TCR beta chains recognize cytomegalovirus antigens. Across donors, most TCR sequences were observed very rarely, whereas some public TCRs were present in many individuals. The validation cohort had no HLA typing available for a later analysis, so co-occurrence within that cohort was assessed over all 130 or so repertoires.

Sequenced: PBMCs. The chain is encoded by TRBV7-2 joined to TRBJ2-7; matching of 5 bases hints at TRBD2 as the D gene. The clonotype was recovered from a young woman in good health and CMV-seronegative. The CDR3: CASSLGDTRRKRYEQYF. The bases are TGTGCCAGCAGCTTAGGGGATACTAGACGTAAGCGCTACGAGCAGTACTTC.